A selection of T cell receptor beta chains follows, all from one sample in a study of shared clonotypes between healthy human individuals. Assay: immunoSEQ multiplex PCR; the TCRdb copy retains only in-frame clones and omits some. This sample carries some 2,000,000 clones, just under 95% of them seen once, and the ten largest clones take about 1.1%. Sequencing was done on a sample of naive CD8+ T cells sorted from blood. The receptors here all came from a man between 18 and 35 years old in good health. CDR3s include the opening cysteine and the closing phenylalanine or tryptophan. Clone size is shown for a subset of rows, as once, few, many or a class of expanded clone.

V gene | clone size | CDR3 protein
TRBV10-3 | NA | CAISESTGGATYGYTF
TRBV27 | NA | CASSATSGGYEQYF
TRBV29-1 | NA | CSVEGGKNTGELFF
TRBV2 | NA | CASSEARGLHEQFF
TRBV2 | NA | CASTLGPNYGYTF
TRBV4-1 | once | CASSQVSATYEQYF
TRBV2 | once | CASSGTSGYFTDTQYF
TRBV28 | NA | CASSLTKGEQYF
TRBV27 | NA | CASSWTSGGAKNIQYF
TRBV27 | once | CASSGLASYEQYF
TRBV30 | NA | CAWSRDLNTGELFF
TRBV7-9 | NA | CASSPDRETYEQYF
TRBV10-3 | NA | CAIRDPLLYEQYF
TRBV12-5 | NA | CASGSLGLATQYF
TRBV10-3 | NA | CAISEGGESTDTQYF
TRBV7-9 | NA | CASSFGGTYNEQFF
TRBV5-6 | NA | CASSLGSSEQFF
TRBV6-6 | NA | CASSHTAQEETQYF
TRBV28 | NA | CASGGPGELFF
TRBV27 | NA | CASSLRGLALGEQYF
TRBV7-9 | NA | CASSFAGLPQVGDTQYF
TRBV5-6 | NA | CASSFLGSNTGELFF
TRBV30 | few | CAWSVVTEAFF
TRBV7-6 | NA | CASSLGQGSGANVLTF
TRBV7-8 | NA | CASSLGGEADYEQYF
TRBV27 | once | CASSWSGDTQYF
TRBV25-1 | NA | CASSETGGFNQPQHF
TRBV7-9 | NA | CASSPTTSPINQPQHF
TRBV27 | NA | CASSLSWASVADTQYF
TRBV28 | NA | CASSSDGNTEAFF
TRBV5-1 | NA | CASSLGRNTEAFF
TRBV9 | NA | CASSGGGTGAYGYTF
TRBV13 | NA | CASSLLGAGGAYEQYF
TRBV14 | NA | CASSQLPGTSGDPNNEQFF
TRBV30 | NA | CAWSVARISTDTQYF
TRBV7-2 | NA | CASSQIAGGPRETQYF
TRBV15 | NA | CATSRDLGRSYNSPLHF
TRBV28 | NA | CASESGELFF
TRBV2 | NA | CASSEAGGLETQYF
TRBV27 | NA | CASSFGTGYGYTF